What follows is one T cell receptor beta chain and its context. The target antigen is unknown. Co-extracted RNA and DNA came from 20-30 mg of unsorted bulk tissue. Donors were untreated and chronically infected with HBV. Every tumor sample had over 85% viable tumor cells. Total RNA (around 510 ng) served as template for TCR beta cDNA synthesis primed by a constant-region primer. Three nested multiplex PCR rounds, a slightly modified ARM-PCR method, built the TCR beta libraries. Rounds one and two of PCR, each of about 10 cycles, were primed with TRBV1-TRBV30 forward primers and a C-beta reverse primer. Via MiXCR, TCRdb re-called the multiplex PCR reads, giving one row per CDR3 protein. The table shows approximately 30,000 distinct CDR3 sequences, with roughly 70% occurring only once. After removal of 1 base from V and 9 bases from J, the junction contained 6 bases not matched to a gene. Germline V CDR1 and CDR2: SGHNT, YENEEA. This CDR3 has 15 amino acids.

This record belongs to a study of tumor-infiltrating lymphocytes in primary liver carcinoma. Overall study results and limits: Tumors reached a significantly greater top-250-clone fraction than blood did (p = 0.039).

This clonotype originated in a woman younger than 45 with primary liver carcinoma and hepatitis B virus infection. Sequencing was carried out using liver tumor tissue from sampling region 3. Subset denoted: tumor region T3, left-lateral pole. V and J are TRBV11-3 and TRBJ2-1; the match to TRBD2 covers 10 bases. This CDR3 reads CASSLGTSGKFEQFF. The CDR3 bases are TGTGCCAGCAGCTTAGGTACTAGCGGGAAGTTTGAGCAGTTCTTC.